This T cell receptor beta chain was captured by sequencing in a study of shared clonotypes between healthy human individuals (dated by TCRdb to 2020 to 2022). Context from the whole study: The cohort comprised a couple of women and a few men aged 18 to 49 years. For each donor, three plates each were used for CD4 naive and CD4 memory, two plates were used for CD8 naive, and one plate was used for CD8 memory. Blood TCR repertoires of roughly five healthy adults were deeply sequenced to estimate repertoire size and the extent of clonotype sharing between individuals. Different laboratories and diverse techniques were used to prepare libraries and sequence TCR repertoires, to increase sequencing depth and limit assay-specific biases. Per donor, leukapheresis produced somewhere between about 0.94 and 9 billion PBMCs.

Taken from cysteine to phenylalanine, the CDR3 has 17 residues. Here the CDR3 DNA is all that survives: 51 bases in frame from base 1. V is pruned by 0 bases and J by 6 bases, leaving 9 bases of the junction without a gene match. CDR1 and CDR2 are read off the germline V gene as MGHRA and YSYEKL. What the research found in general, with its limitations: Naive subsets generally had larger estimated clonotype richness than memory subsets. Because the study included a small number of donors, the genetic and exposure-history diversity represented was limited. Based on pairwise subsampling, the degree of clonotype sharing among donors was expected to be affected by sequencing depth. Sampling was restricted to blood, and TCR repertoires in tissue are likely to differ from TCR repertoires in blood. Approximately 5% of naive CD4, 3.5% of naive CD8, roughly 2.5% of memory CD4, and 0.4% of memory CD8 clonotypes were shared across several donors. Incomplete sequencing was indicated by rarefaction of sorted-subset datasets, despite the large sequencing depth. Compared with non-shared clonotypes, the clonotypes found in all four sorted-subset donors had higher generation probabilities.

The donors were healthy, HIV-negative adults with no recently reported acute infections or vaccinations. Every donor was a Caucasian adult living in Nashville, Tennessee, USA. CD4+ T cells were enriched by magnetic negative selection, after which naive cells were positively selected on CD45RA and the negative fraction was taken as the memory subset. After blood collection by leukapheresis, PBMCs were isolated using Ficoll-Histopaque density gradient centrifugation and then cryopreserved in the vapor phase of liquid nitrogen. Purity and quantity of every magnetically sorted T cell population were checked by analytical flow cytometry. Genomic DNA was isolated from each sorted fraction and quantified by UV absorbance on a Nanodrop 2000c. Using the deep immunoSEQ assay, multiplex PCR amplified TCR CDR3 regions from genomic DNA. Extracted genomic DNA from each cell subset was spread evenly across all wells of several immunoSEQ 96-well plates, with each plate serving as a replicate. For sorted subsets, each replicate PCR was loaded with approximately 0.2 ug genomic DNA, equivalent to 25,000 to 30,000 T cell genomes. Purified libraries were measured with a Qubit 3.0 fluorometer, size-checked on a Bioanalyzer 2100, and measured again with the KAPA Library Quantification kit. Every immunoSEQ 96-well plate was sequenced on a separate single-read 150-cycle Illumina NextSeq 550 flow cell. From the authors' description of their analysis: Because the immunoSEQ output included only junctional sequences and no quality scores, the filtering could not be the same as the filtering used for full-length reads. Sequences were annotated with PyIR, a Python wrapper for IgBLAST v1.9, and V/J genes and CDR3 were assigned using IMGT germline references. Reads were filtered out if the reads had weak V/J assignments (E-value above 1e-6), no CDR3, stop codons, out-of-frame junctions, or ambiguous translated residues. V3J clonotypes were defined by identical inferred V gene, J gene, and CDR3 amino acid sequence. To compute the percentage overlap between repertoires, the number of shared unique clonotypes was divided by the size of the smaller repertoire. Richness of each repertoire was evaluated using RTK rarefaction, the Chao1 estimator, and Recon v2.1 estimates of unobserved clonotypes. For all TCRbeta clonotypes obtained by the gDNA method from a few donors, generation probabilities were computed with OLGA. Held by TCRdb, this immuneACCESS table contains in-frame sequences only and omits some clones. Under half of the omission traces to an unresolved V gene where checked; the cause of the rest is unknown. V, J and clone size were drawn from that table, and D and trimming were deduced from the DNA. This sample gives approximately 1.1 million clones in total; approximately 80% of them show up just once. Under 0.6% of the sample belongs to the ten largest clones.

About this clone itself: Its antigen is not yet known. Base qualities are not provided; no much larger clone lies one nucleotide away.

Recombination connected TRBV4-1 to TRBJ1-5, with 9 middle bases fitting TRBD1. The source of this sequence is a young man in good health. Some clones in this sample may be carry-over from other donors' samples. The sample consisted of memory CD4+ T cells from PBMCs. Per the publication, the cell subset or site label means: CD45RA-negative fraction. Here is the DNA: TGCGCCAGCAGCCAAGATCTTTCGACAGGGGGGCGTCAGCCCCAGCATTTT. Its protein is CASSQDLSTGGRQPQHF.